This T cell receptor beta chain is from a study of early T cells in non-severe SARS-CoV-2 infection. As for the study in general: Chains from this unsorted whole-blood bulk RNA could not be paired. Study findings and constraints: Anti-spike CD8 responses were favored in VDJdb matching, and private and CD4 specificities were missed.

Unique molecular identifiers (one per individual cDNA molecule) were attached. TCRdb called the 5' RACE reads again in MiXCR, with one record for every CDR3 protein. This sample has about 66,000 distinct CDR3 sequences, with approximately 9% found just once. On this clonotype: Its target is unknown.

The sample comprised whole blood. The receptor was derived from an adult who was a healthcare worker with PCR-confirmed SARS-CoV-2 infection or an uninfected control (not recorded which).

Here the CDR3 reads CASSLVGSGELFF. DNA of the CDR3: TGTGCCAGCAGCTTAGTAGGGTCCGGGGAGCTGTTTTTT. The genes are TRBV7-3 and TRBJ2-2, with no clear D. The CDR3 runs to 13 residues. The germline V and J ends were trimmed by 2 bases and 6 bases, with 7 bases remaining between them. Germline V gene sequence: CDR1 SGHTA, CDR2 FQGTGA.